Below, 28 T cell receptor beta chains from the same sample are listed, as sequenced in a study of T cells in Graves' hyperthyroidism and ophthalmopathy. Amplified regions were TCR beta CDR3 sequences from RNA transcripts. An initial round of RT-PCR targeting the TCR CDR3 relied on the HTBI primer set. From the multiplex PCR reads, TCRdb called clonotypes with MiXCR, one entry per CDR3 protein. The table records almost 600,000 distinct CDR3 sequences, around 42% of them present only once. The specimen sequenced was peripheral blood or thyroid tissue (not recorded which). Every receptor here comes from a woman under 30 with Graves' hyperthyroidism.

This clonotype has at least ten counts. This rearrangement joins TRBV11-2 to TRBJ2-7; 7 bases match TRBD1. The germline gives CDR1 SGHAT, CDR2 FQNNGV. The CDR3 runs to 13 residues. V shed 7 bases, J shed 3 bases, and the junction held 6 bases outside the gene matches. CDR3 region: CASTLRTGYEQYF. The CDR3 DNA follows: TGTGCCAGCACCCTTCGGACAGGCTACGAGCAGTACTTC.

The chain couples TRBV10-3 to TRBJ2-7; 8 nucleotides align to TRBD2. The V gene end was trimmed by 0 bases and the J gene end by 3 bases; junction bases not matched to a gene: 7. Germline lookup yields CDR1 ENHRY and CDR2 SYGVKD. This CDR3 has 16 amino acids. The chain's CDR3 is CAISESRAGAGYEQYF. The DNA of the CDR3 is TGTGCCATCAGTGAGTCGAGAGCGGGAGCAGGCTACGAGCAGTACTTC.

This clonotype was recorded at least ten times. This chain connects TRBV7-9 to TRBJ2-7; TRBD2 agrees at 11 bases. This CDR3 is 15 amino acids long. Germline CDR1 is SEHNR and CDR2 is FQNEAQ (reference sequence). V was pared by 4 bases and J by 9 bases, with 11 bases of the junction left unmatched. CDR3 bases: TGTGCCAGCAGCTCCCCGGGACTAGCGGCCTCGGGGCAGTACTTC. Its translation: CASSSPGLAASGQYF. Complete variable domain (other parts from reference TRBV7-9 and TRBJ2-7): DTGVSQNPRHKITKRGQNVTFRCDPISEHNRLYWYRQTLGQGPEFLTYFQNEAQLEKSRLLSDRFSAERPKGSFSTLEIQRTEQGDSAMYLCASSSPGLAASGQYFGPGTRLTVT.

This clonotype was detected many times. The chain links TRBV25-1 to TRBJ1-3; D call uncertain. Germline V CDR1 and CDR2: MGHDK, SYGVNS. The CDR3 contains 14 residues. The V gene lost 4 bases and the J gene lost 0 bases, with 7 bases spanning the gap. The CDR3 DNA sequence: TGTGCCAGCAGTGGGGCTCTCTCTGGAAACACCATATATTTT. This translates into CASSGALSGNTIYF.

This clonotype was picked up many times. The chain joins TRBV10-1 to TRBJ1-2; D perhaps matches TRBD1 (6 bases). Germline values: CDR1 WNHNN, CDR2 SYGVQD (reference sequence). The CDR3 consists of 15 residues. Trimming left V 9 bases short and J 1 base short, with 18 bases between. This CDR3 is CASPKGTRVNYGYTF. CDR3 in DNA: TGCGCCAGTCCGAAGGGGACACGGGTTAACTATGGCTACACCTTC.

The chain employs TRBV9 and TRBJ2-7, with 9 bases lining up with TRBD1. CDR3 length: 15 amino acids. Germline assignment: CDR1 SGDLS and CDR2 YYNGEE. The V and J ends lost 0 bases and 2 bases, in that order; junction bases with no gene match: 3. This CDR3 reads CASSVGDRVAYEQYF. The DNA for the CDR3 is TGTGCCAGCAGCGTAGGGGACAGGGTGGCCTACGAGCAGTACTTC.

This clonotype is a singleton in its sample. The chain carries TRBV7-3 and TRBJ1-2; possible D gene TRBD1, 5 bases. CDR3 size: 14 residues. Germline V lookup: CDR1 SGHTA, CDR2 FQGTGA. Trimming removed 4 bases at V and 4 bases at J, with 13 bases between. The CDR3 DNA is TGTGCCAGCAGCTGGAGGGACGGGGGCTATGGCTACACCTTC. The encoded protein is CASSWRDGGYGYTF.

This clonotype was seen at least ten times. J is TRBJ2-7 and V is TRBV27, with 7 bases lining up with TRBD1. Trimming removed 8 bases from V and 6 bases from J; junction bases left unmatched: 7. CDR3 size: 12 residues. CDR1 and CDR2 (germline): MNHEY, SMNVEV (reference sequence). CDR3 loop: CASWDSLLEQYF. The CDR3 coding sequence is TGTGCCAGCTGGGACAGTCTTCTCGAGCAGTACTTC.

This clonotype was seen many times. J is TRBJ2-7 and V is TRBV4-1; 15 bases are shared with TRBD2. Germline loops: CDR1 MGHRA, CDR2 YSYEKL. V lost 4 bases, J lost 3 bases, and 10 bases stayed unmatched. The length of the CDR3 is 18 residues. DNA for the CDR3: TGCGCCAGCAGCCCCGGACTAGCGGGAGGGCGGAAAGACTACGAGCAGTACTTC. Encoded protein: CASSPGLAGGRKDYEQYF.

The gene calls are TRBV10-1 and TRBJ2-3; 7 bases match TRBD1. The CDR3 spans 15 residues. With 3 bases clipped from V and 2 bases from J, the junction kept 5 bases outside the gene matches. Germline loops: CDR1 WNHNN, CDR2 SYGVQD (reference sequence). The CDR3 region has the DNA TGCGCCAGCAGTGATGCCAGGGGGTTCACAGATACGCAGTATTTT. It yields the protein CASSDARGFTDTQYF.

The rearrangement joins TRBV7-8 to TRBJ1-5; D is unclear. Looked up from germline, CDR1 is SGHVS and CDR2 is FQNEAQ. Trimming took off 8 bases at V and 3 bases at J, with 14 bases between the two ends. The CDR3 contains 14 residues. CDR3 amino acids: CASSAAANNQPQHF. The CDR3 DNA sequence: TGTGCCAGCTCAGCCGCCGCTAACAATCAGCCCCAGCATTTT.

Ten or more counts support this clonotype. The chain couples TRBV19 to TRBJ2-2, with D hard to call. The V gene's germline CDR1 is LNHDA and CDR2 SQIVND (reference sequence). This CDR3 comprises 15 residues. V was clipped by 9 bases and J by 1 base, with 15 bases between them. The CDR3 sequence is CARDDVPKNTGELFF. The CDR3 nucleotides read TGTGCCAGAGACGACGTACCGAAGAACACCGGGGAGCTGTTTTTT.

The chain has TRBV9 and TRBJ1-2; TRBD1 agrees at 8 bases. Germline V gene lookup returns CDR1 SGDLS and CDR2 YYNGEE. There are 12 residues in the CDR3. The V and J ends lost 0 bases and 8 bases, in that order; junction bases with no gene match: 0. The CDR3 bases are TGTGCCAGCAGCGTAGCAGGGGGCGGCTACACCTTC. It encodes CASSVAGGGYTF. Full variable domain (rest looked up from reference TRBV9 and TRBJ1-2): DSGVTQTPKHLITATGQRVTLRCSPRSGDLSVYWYQQSLDQGLQFLIQYYNGEERAKGNILERFSAQQFPDLHSELNLSSLELGDSALYFCASSVAGGGYTFGSGTRLTVV.

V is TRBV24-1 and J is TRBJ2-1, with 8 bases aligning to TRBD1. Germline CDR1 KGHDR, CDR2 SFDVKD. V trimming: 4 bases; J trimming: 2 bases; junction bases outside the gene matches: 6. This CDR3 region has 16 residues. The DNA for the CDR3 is TGTGCCACCAGTGACCCCGACAGGGGTCCCTACAATGAGCAGTTCTTC. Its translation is CATSDPDRGPYNEQFF.

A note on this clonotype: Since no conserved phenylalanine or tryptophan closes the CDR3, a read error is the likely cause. As DNA, the CDR3 is TGTGCCAGCAGCTTAGGGGGCGGTCCCTACGAGCAGTACTAC. It translates to CASSLGGGPYEQYY. The rearrangement links TRBV11-3 to TRBJ2-7; tentatively, D is TRBD1 (5 bases). V was shortened by 1 base and J by 2 bases, with 9 bases between the two germline ends. The germline V gene has CDR1 SGHNT and CDR2 YENEEA. CDR3 length: 14 amino acids.

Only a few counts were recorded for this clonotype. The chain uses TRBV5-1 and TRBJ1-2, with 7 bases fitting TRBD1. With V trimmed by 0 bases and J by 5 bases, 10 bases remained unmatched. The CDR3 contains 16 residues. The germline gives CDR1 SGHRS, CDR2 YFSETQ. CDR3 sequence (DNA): TGCGCCAGCAGCTTGGGGCCCCCGACAGGGATGTATGGCTACACCTTC. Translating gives CASSLGPPTGMYGYTF.

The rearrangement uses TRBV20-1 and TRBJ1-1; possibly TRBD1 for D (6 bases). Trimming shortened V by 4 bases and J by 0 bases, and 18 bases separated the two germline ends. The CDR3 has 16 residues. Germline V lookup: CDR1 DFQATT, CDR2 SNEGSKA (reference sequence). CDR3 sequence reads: CSAISDRWDVNTEAFF. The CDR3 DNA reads TGCAGTGCTATTAGCGACAGGTGGGACGTGAACACTGAAGCTTTCTTT.

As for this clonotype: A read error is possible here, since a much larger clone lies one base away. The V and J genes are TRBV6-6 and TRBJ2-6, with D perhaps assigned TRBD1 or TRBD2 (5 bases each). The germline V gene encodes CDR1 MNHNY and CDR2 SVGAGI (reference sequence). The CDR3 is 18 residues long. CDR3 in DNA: TGTACCAGCAGTGGACCGGGACCGCGTACCTCTGGGGCCAACGTCCTGACTTTC. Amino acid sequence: CTSSGPGPRTSGANVLTF.

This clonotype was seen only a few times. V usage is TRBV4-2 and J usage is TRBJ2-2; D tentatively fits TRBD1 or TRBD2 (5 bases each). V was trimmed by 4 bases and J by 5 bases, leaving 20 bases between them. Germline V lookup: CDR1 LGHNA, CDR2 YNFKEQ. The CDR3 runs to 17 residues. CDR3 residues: CASSLHGKKRGTGELFF. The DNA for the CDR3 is TGTGCCAGCAGCCTGCACGGGAAAAAAAGGGGTACCGGGGAGCTGTTTTTT.

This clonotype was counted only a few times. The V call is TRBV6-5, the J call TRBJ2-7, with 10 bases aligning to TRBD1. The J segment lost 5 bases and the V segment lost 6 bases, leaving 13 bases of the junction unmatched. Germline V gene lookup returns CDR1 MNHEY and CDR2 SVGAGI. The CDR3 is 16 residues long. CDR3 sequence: CASRERPGTGVHEQYF. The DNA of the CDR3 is TGTGCCAGCAGGGAACGTCCCGGGACAGGGGTCCACGAGCAGTACTTC.

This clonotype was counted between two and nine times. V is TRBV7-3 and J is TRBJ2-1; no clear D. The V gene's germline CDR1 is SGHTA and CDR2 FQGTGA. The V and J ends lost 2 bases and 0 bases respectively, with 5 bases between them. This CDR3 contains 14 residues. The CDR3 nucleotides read TGTGCCAGCAGCTTAGCTAGCTCCTACAATGAGCAGTTCTTC. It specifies CASSLASSYNEQFF.

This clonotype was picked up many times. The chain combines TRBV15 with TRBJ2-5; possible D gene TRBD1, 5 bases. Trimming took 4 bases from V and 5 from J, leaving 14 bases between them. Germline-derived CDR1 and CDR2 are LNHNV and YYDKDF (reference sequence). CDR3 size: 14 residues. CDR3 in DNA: TGTGCCACCAGCACCACCGTTAGGGGCGAGACCCAGTACTTC. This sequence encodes CATSTTVRGETQYF.

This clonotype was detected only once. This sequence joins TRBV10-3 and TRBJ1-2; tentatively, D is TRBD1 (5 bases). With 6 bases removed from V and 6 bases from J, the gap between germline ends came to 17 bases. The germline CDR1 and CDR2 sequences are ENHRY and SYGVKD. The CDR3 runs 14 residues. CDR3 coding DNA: TGTGCCATCAGCCAGGGTCCCAGGGACCATGGCTACACCTTC. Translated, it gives CAISQGPRDHGYTF.

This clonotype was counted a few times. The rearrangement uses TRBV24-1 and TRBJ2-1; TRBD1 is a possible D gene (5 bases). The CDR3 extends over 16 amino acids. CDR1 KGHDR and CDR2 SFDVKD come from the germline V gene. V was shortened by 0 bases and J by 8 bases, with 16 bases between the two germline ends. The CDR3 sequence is CATSDLQGATRYEQFF. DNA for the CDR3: TGTGCCACCAGTGATTTGCAGGGCGCTACGCGGTATGAGCAGTTCTTC.

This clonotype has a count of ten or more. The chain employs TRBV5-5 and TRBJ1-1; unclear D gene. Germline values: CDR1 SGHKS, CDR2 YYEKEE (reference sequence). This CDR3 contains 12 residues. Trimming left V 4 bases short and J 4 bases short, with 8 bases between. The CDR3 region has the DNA TGTGCCAGCAGCGTCAGGCCCACTGAAGCTTTCTTT. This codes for CASSVRPTEAFF.

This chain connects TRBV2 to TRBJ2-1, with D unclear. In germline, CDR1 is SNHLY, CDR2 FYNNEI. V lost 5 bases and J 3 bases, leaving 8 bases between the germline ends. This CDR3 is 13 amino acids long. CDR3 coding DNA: TGTGCCAGCAGTCCCACGATCTACAATGAGCAGTTCTTC. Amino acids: CASSPTIYNEQFF. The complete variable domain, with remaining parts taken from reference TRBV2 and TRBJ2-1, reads EPEVTQTPSHQVTQMGQEVILRCVPISNHLYFYWYRQILGQKVEFLVSFYNNEISEKSEIFDDQFSVERPDGSNFTLKIRSTKLEDSAMYFCASSPTIYNEQFFGPGTRLTVL.

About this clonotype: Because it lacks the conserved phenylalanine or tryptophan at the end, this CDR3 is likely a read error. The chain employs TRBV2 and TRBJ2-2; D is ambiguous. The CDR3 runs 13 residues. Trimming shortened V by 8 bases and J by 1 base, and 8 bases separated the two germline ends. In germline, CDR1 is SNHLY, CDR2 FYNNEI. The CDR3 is CASRPMNTGELFS. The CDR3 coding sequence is TGTGCCAGCCGCCCCATGAACACCGGGGAGCTGTTTAGT.

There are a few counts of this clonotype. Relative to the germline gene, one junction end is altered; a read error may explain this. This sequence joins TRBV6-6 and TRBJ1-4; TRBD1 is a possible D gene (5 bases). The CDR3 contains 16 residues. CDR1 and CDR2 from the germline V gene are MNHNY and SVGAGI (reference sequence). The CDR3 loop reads CASSDSTVIISEKLFF. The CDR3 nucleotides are TGTGCCAGCAGTGACTCGACAGTGATTATTAGTGAAAAACTGTTTTTT.